This T cell receptor (beta chain) was sequenced in a study of regulatory T cells in long-lasting Graves disease. The wider study: The antithyroid drugs taken by newly diagnosed Graves' patients had been used for under 3 months.

There are 16 residues in the CDR3. V gave up 4 bases and J gave up 0 bases; unmatched junction bases: 10. CDR1 is SQVTM and CDR2 is ANQGSEA in the germline V gene. Time point noted: newly diagnosed GD, antithyroid drugs for less than 3 months. The TCR library used RNA extracted from PBMCs. Building of the TCR beta libraries involved iRepertoire HTBI primers and Arm-PCR of CDR3 regions. TCRdb processed the multiplex PCR reads anew with MiXCR; each CDR3 protein has one entry. Of 500,000 or so distinct CDR3 sequences in the sample, around 15% are singletons; the top ten hold 12%. These data were also filed under a second study, of T cells in Graves' hyperthyroidism and ophthalmopathy. That report adds: The blood repertoire included most of the expanded thyroid clonotypes above 0.001. It was a median around 6 months before onset that the model predicted ophthalmopathy.

The rearrangement links TRBV29-1 to TRBJ2-7, with TRBD2 matching over 9 bases. Sequences were derived from peripheral blood mononuclear cells (PBMCs), sampled at new diagnosis, from a patient treated with antithyroid drugs. The TCR was taken from a man in his forties with Graves disease. The CDR3 DNA follows: TGCAGCGTTGCCGGAGGACTAGCGCCCATCTCCTACGAGCAGTACTTC. Translated: CSVAGGLAPISYEQYF.